This TCR beta chain is from a study of blood T cell repertoires in COVID-19. The data were produced by immunoSEQ multiplex PCR, yet TCRdb's version contains in-frame clones alone and is incomplete. The repertoire holds about 160,000 clones, with about 93% as singletons. The J segment lost 3 bases and the V segment lost 4 bases, leaving 10 bases of the junction unmatched. The CDR3 has 15 amino acids. Germline CDR1 and CDR2: SGDLS and YYNGEE. The genes are TRBV9 and TRBJ2-7, with TRBD2 matching 7 bases. The sample taken for sequencing was peripheral blood. The clonotype originates from a woman in her forties or fifties with acute or convalescent COVID-19. The CDR3: CASSPEVAGIYEQYF. The DNA for the CDR3 is TGTGCCAGCAGCCCAGAGGTAGCGGGTATCTACGAGCAGTACTTC.